This T cell receptor beta chain was observed in a study of CD8 T cells in ankylosing spondylitis. From the 5' RACE reads, TCRdb called clonotypes with MiXCR, one entry per CDR3 protein. The data show about 240,000 distinct CDR3 sequences, roughly 8% seen once. The CDR3 extends over 16 amino acids. V lost 4 bases to trimming and J lost 1 base; unmatched junction nucleotides: 11. CDR1 is DFQATT, CDR2 SNEGSKA, per germline (reference sequence). This clonotype was counted many times. The TCR was taken from a female donor with ankylosing spondylitis or in good health (not recorded which). The chain employs TRBV20-1 and TRBJ2-7; 9 positions agree with TRBD1. Material for sequencing was blood, either unsorted or a sorted T cell fraction (not recorded which). The CDR3 DNA is TGCAGTGCTAATCCGGGACAGGGTAGCCCGTCCTACGAGCAGTACTTC. Translation gives CSANPGQGSPSYEQYF.